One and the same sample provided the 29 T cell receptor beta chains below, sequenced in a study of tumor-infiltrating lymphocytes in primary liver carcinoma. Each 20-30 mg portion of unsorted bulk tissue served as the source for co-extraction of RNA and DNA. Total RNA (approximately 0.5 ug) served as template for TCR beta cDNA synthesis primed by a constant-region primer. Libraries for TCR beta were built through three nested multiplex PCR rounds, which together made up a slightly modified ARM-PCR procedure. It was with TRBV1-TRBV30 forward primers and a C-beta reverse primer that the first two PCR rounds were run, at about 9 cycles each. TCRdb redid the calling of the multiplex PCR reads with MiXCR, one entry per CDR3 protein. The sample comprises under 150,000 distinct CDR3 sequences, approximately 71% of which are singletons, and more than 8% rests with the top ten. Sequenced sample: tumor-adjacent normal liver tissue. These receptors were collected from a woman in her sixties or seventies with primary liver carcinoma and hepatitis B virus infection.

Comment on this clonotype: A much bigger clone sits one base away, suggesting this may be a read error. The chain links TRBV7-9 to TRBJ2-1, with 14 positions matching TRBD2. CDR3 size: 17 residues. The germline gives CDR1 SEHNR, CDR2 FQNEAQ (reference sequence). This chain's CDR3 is CTSSLGRLAGGHNEQFF. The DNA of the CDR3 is TGTACCAGCAGCTTAGGTCGACTAGCGGGAGGGCACAATGAGCAGTTCTTC.

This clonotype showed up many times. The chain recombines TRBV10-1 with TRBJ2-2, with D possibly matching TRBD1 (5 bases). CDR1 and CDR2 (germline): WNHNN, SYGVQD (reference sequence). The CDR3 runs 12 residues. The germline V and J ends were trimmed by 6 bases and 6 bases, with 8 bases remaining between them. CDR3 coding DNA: TGCGCCAGCAGGCAGGGCTCCGGGGAGCTGTTTTTT. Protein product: CASRQGSGELFF.

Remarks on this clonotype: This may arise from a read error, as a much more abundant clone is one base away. The CDR3 nucleotides read TGCCCCAGCAGCTTGGTTGCGGGAGGGGGCTCCTACAATGAGCAGTTCTTC. It yields the protein CPSSLVAGGGSYNEQFF. The chain has TRBV5-1 and TRBJ2-1; 9 bases align to TRBD2. The CDR3 is made up of 17 amino acids. CDR1 and CDR2 (germline): SGHRS, YFSETQ.

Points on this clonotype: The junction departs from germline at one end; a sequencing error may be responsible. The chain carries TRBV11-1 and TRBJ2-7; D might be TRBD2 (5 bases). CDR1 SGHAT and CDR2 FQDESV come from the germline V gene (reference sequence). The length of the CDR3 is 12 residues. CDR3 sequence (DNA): TGTGTCAGCAACCAGACGGGATACGAGCAGTACTTC. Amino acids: CVSNQTGYEQYF.

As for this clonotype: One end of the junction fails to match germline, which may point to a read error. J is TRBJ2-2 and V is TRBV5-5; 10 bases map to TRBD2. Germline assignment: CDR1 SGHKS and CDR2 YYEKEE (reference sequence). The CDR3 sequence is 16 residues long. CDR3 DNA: TGTGCCAGCAGTGCTAGCGGGAGTAGGGGGACCGGGGGGCTGTTTTTT. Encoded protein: CASSASGSRGTGGLFF.

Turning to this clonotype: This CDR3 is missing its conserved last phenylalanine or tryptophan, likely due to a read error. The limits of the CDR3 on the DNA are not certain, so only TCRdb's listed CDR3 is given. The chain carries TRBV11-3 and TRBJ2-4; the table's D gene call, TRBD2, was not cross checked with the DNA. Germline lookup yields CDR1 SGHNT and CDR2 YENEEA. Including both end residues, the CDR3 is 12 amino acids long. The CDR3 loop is CASGLDGRAPYL.

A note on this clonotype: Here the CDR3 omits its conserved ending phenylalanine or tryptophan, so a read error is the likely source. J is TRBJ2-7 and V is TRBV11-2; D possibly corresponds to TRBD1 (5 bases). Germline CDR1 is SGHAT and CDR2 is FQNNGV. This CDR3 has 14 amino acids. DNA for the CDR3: TGTGCCACCAGCTCTAACAGGAACTCCTACGAGCAGTACTCC. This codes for CATSSNRNSYEQYS.

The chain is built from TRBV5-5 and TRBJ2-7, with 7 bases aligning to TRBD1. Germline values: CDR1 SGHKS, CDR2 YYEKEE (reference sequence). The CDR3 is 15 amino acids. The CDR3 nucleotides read TGTACCAACAGCTCCCCGGACAGGCTAAGCTACGAGCAGTACTTC. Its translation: CTNSSPDRLSYEQYF.

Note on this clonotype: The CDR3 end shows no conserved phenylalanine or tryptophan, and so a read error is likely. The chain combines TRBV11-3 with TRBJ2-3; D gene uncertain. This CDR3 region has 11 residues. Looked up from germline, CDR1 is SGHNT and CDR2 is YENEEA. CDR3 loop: CVSRCTDTQYL. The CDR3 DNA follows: TGTGTCAGCAGATGCACAGATACGCAGTATCTT.

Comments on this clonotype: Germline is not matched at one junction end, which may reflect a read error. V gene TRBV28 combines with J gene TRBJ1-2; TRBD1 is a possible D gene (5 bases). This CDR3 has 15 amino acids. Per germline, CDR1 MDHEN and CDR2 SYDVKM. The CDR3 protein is CASSSGGGINYGYSF. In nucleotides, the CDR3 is TGTGCCAGCAGCTCGGGGGGGGGGATAAACTATGGCTACAGCTTC.

CDR3 coding DNA: TGTGCAGAGAGACTAATGAACTACGAGCAGTACTTC. It specifies CAERLMNYEQYF. The chain recombines TRBV6-5 with TRBJ2-7, with D perhaps matching TRBD2 (5 bases). The CDR3 covers 12 residues. The germline gives CDR1 MNHEY, CDR2 SVGAGI.

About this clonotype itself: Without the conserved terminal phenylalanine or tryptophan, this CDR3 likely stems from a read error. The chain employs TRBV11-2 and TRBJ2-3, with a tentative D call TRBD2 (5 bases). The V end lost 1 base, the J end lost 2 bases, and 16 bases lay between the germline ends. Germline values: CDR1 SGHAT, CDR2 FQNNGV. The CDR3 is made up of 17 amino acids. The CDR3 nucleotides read TGTGCCAGCAGCTTAGGGTCTAGCCGGGCTATCACAGATACGCAGTATTCT. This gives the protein CASSLGSSRAITDTQYS.

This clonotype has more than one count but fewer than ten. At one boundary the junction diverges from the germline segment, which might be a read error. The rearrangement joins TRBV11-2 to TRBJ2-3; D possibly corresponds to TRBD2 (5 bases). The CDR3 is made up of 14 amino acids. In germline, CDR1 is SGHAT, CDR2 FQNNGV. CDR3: CARSLDAGGDTQYF. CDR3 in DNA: TGTGCCAGAAGCTTAGATGCAGGAGGAGATACGCAGTATTTT.

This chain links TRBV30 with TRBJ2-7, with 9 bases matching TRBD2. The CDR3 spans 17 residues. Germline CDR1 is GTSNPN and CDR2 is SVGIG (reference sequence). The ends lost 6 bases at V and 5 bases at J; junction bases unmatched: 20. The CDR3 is CACRRGPGLADRHEQYF. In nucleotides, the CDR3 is TGTGCCTGTAGGAGAGGTCCGGGACTAGCAGACCGGCACGAGCAGTACTTC. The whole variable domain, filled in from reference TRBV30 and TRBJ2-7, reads SQTIHQWPATLVQPVGSPLSLECTVEGTSNPNLYWYRQAAGRGLQLLFYSVGIGQISSEVPQNLSASRPQDRQFILSSKKLLLSDSGFYLCACRRGPGLADRHEQYFGPGTRLTVT.

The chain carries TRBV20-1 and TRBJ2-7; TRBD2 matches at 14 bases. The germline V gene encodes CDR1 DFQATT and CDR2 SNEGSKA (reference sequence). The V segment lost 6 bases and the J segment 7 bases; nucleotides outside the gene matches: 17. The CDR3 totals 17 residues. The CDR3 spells CSASSGTSGRMVWEQYF. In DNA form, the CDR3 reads TGCAGTGCCAGCTCCGGGACTAGCGGGAGAATGGTATGGGAGCAGTACTTC.

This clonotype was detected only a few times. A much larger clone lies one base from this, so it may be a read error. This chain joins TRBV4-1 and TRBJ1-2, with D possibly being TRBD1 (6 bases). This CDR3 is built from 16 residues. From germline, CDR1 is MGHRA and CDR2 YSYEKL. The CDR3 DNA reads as TGCGCCAGCAGCCAAGTAGCAAGGGGGGATAACTATGGCTACGCCTTC. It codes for CASSQVARGDNYGYAF.

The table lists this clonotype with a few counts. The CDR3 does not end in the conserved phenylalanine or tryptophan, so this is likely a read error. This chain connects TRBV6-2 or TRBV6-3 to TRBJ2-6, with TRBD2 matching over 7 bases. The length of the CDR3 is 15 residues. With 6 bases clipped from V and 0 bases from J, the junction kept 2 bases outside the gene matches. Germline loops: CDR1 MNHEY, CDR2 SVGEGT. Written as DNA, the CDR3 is TGTGCCAGCAGCTCGGGGGGCTCTGGGGCCAACGTCCTGACTCTC. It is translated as CASSSGGSGANVLTL.

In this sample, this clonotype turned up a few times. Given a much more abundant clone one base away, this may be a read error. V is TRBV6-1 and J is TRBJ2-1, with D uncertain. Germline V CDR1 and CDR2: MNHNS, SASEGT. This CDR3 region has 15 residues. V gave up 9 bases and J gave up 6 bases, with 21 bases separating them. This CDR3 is CASDRRSRVGNEQFF. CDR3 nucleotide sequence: TGTGCCAGTGATCGCCGCTCCCGGGTGGGCAATGAGCAGTTCTTC.

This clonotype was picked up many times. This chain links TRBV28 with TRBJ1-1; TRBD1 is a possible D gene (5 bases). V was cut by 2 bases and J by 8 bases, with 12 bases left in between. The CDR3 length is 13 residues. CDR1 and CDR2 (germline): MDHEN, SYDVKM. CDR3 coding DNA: TGTGCCAGCAGTTTAAAGTTCCAGGGAGAAGCTTTCTTT. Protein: CASSLKFQGEAFF.

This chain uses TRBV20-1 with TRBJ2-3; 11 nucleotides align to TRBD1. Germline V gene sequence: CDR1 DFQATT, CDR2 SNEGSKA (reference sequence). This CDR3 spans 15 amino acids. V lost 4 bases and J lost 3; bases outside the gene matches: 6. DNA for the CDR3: TGCAGTGCTACAGGACAGGGGGCGAATACAGATACGCAGTATTTT. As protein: CSATGQGANTDTQYF.

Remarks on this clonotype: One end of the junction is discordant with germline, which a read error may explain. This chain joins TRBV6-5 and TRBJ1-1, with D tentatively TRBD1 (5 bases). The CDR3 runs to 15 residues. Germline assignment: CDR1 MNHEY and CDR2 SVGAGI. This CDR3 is CASCTQGRQNTEVFF. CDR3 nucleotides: TGTGCCAGCTGTACTCAGGGACGGCAGAACACTGAAGTTTTCTTT.

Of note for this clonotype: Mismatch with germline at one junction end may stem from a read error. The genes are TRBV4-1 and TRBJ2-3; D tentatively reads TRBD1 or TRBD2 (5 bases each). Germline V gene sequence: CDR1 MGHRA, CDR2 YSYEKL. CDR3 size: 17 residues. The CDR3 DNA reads TGTGCCAGCAGTCAAGATCCCTACAGGAGGCGAGCGGATACGCAGTATTTT. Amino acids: CASSQDPYRRRADTQYF.

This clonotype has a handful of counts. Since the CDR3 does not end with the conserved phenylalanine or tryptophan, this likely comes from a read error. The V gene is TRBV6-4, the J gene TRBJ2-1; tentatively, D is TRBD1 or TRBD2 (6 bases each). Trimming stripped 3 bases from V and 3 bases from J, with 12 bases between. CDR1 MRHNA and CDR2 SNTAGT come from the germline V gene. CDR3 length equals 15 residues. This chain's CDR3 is CASSDYGGLYNEQFL. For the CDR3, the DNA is TGTGCCAGCAGTGATTACGGGGGCCTCTACAATGAGCAGTTCCTC.

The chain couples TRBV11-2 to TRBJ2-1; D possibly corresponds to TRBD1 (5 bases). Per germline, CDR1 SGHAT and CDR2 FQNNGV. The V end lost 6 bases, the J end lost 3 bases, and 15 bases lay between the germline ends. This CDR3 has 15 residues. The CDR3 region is CASRRPGPFYNEQFF. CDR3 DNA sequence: TGTGCCAGCAGACGACCAGGGCCCTTCTACAATGAGCAGTTCTTC.

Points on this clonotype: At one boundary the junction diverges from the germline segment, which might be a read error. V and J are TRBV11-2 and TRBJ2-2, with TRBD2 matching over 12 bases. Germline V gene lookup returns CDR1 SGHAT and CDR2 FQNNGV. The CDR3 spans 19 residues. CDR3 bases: TGTGTCAGCAGCTTATCCGGCCTGGTGTCTAGCGGGAGGGCTGGGGAGCTGTTATTT. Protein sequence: CVSSLSGLVSSGRAGELLF.

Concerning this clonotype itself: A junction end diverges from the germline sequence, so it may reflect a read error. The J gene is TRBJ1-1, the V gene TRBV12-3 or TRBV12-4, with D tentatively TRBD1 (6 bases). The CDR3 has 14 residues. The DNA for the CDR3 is TGTGCCAGCAACAAGACAGGAATCAACACTGGAGCTTTCTTT. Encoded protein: CASNKTGINTGAFF.

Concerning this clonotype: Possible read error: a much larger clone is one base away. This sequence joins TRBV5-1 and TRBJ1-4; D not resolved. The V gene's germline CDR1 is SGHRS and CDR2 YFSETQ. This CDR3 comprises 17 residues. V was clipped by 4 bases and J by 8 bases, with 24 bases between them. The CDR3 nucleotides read TGCGCCAGCAGCGCCAGCCCAATCATCGAACGGGGAGAAAAACTGTTTTTT. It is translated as CASSASPIIERGEKLFF.

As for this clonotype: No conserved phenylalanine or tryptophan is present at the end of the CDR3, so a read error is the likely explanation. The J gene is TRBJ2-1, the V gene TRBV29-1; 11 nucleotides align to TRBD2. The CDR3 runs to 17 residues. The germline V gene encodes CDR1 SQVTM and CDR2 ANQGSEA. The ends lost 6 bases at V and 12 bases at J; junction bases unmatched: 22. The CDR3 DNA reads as TGCAGCGTCCACCCGACTAGCGGGACGTCCCGAAAGAGTGTGCAGTTCATC. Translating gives CSVHPTSGTSRKSVQFI.

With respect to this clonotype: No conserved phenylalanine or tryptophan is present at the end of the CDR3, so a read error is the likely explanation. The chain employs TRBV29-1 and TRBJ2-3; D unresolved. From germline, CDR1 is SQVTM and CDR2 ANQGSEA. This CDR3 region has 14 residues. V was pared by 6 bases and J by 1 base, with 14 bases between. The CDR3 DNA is TGCAGCGTGTCTAGTCAGTGGGGCACAGATACGCAGTATTCT. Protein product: CSVSSQWGTDTQYS.